This T cell receptor (beta chain) was captured by sequencing in a study of blood T cell repertoires in COVID-19. TCRdb's copy holds only in-frame clones and misses some; the assay was immunoSEQ multiplex PCR. The sample yields hundreds of thousands of clones, about 83% seen once. In this sample, this clone turned up once. Germline V gene data show CDR1 as LNHDA and CDR2 as SQIVND (reference sequence). This CDR3 spans 13 amino acids. Trimming removed 5 bases at V and 1 base at J, with 6 bases between. The V and J genes are TRBV19 and TRBJ2-1; the D is unclear. The sequencing input was PBMCs or T cells enriched from blood (not recorded which). The sequence came from a woman in her forties or fifties who had been exposed to COVID-19. CDR3 in amino acids: CASSSQSYNEQFF. The CDR3, as DNA: TGTGCCAGTAGTTCGCAGTCCTACAATGAGCAGTTCTTC.